This T cell receptor beta chain emerged from a study of glioma-infiltrating T cells after dendritic cell vaccination. Study information: Dendritic cell vaccination trial patients had either newly diagnosed or recurrent glioblastoma.

The immunoSEQ assay amplified TCRB CDR3 from up to roughly 2 ug DNA. Primers: 60 V beta forward and 13 J beta reverse. The data were produced by immunoSEQ multiplex PCR, yet TCRdb's version contains in-frame clones alone and is incomplete. The sample contains 45,000 to 50,000 clones, 65% to 90% of which appear only once. The CDR3 has 14 amino acids. J gave up 5 bases and V 4 bases, and 7 bases lay outside the gene matches. CDR1 is MNHNS and CDR2 is SASEGT in the germline V gene. This chain links TRBV6-1 with TRBJ1-1; 7 bases map to TRBD1. The clonotype originates from a human donor with glioblastoma. The source was blood, collected before dendritic cell vaccination. CDR3 nucleotides: TGTGCCAGCAGTGGGGGGACAGTCGGGACTGAAGCTTTCTTT. This gives the protein CASSGGTVGTEAFF.